This TCR beta chain was sequenced for a study of response to subunit inactivated influenza vaccine. This clonotype showed up many times. Its antigen remains unknown. This CDR3 is built from 16 residues. V was pared by 0 bases and J by 4 bases, with 13 bases between. Germline V CDR1 and CDR2: SGHNT, YENEEA. Study-wide findings and caveats: That few new T cells are recruited by each seasonal influenza vaccination was the authors' suggestion.

TCRdb processed the RT-PCR reads anew with MiXCR; each CDR3 protein has one entry. Of about 700,000 distinct CDR3 sequences in the sample, over 11% were seen once. The V and J genes are TRBV11-3 and TRBJ2-1; D not certain. The input for sequencing was PBMCs from blood, taken 14 to 15 days before vaccination. This sequence originates from a man over 45 who received an inactivated influenza vaccine. The CDR3 here is CASSLDIGSSYNEQFF. DNA for the CDR3: TGTGCCAGCAGCTTAGATATTGGGTCGAGTTACAATGAGCAGTTCTTC.